This T cell receptor (beta chain) was observed in a study of blood T cell repertoires in COVID-19. Study-wide background: The United States, Italy and Spain provided the acute and convalescent COVID-19 samples.

This CDR3 has 15 amino acids. The germline CDR1 and CDR2 sequences are KGHSH and LQKENI. V gave up 1 base and J gave up 0 bases, with 10 bases separating them. The recovered donors of Cohort 3 showed two negative PCRs, clearance, or symptom resolution. As handled by the study authors: Estimation of nucleated cell counts was performed using reference gene primer amplification. Method: immunoSEQ multiplex PCR; TCRdb's copy keeps in-frame clones and lacks some. V and J calls and clone size come straight from that table; D and trimming were deduced from the DNA. In the table there are roughly 300,000 clones, more than 75% of which are singletons.

The TCR was taken from a woman aged 25 to 39 who had recovered from COVID-19. The V call is TRBV18, the J call TRBJ2-7; D is ambiguous. The sequencing sample was made of PBMCs or T cells enriched from blood (not recorded which). This chain's CDR3 is CASSPLSTSSYEQYF. The CDR3 DNA reads TGTGCCAGCTCACCACTTTCCACGAGCTCCTACGAGCAGTACTTC.